The rows below give T cell receptor beta chains drawn from one sample of a study of cytomegalovirus exposure and HLA in healthy donors. Only in-frame clones appear in the TCRdb table, and some are missing; sequencing was by immunoSEQ multiplex PCR. The listing records 130,000 to 150,000 clones. Source material: PBMCs. The receptor set was obtained from a man in his forties or fifties in good health and CMV-seronegative. CDR3s include the opening cysteine and the closing phenylalanine or tryptophan. The D gene is left open where the match is weak. Some rows have no size entry. The others give once, few or many, or a class for an expanded clone.

14,TRBJ2-7,TRBV5-1,NA,TRBD1,TGCGCCAGCAGCACCCACCGGGACAGGGGCGAGCAGTACTTC,CASSTHRDRGEQYF
15,TRBJ2-2,TRBV28,NA,TRBD1,TGTGCCACCTTAGCAGGGGGCCAGTTAACCGGGGAGCTGTTTTTT,CATLAGGQLTGELFF
14,TRBJ2-5,TRBV6-6,NA,NA,TGTGCCAGCAGTCAACAGGGTGGTGGGGAGACCCAGTACTTC,CASSQQGGGETQYF
15,TRBJ2-3,TRBV6-5,NA,TRBD1,TGTGCCAGCAGCCTGACAGGGGTGCGGACAGATACGCAGTATTTT,CASSLTGVRTDTQYF
14,TRBJ1-5,TRBV7-8,NA,NA,TGTGCCAGCTCCGAACAGGATAGCAATCAGCCCCAGCATTTT,CASSEQDSNQPQHF
15,TRBJ2-3,TRBV7-2,NA,NA,TGTGCCAGCAGCGTTGACGTGGGCCGCACAGATACGCAGTATTTT,CASSVDVGRTDTQYF
16,TRBJ2-3,TRBV6-1,NA,TRBD1,TGTGCCAGCAGTGTCCCGGACAGGGGTTCAGCAGATACGCAGTATTTT,CASSVPDRGSADTQYF
13,TRBJ1-4,TRBV7-2,NA,NA,TGTGCCAGCAGCTTAGGGACATCCGAAAAACTGTTTTTT,CASSLGTSEKLFF
14,TRBJ1-4,TRBV5-1,NA,NA,TGCGCCAGCACCCCGTCAGCAACTAATGAAAAACTGTTTTTT,CASTPSATNEKLFF
15,TRBJ2-1,TRBV29-1,NA,NA,TGCAGCGTTGAGCCATTTAGCGGACTGGGGAATGAGCAGTTCTTC,CSVEPFSGLGNEQFF
15,TRBJ1-1,TRBV28,NA,NA,TGTGCCAGCATCTCAATGAGAACAGGTAACACTGAAGCTTTCTTT,CASISMRTGNTEAFF
14,TRBJ1-4,TRBV5-5,NA,TRBD1,TGTGCCAGCGGCCGAGGGGGCCGAAATGAAAAACTGTTTTTT,CASGRGGRNEKLFF
15,TRBJ2-2,TRBV5-1,NA,NA,TGCGCCAGCAGCTTGGGCGGAGTAAACACCGGGGAGCTGTTTTTT,CASSLGGVNTGELFF
13,TRBJ2-7,TRBV13,NA,TRBD1,TGTGCCAGCAGCGGACAGGGTGCGTACGAGCAGTACTTC,CASSGQGAYEQYF
12,TRBJ1-1,TRBV2,NA,NA,TGTGCCAGCAGTGCGGCAGGGACTGAAGCTTTCTTT,CASSAAGTEAFF
13,TRBJ2-3,TRBV6-5,NA,NA,TGTGCCAGCAAAACTTCGAGGGCAGATACGCAGTATTTT,CASKTSRADTQYF
14,TRBJ1-6,TRBV10-3,NA,TRBD1,TGTGCCATCAGGGACAGGGCGTCCAATTCACCCCTCCACTTT,CAIRDRASNSPLHF
15,TRBJ2-6,TRBV6-5,NA,NA,TGTGCCAGCAGTTTCGACAGCTCTGGGGCCAACGTCCTGACTTTC,CASSFDSSGANVLTF
15,TRBJ2-7,TRBV14,NA,NA,TGTGCCAGCAGCCTTAAGGTGGGCAGGTTTGGCGAGCAGTACTTC,CASSLKVGRFGEQYF
14,TRBJ2-7,TRBV9,NA,TRBD1,TGTGCCAGCAGCGCGGGACAGGGGGTCTACGAGCAGTACTTC,CASSAGQGVYEQYF
15,TRBJ2-7,TRBV5-1,NA,NA,TGCGCCAGCAGCTTGGGGCAGTCCCACTCCTACGAGCAGTACTTC,CASSLGQSHSYEQYF
13,TRBJ1-6,TRBV5-1,NA,TRBD1,TGCGCCAGCAGCGAGACAGGGGATTCACCCCTCCACTTT,CASSETGDSPLHF
14,TRBJ2-7,TRBV9,NA,TRBD1,TGTGCCAGCAGCGACGGGACAGGGCCCTACGAGCAGTACTTC,CASSDGTGPYEQYF
19,TRBJ2-1,TRBV11-3,NA,TRBD1,TGTGCCAGCAGCCCCGGGACAGGGGTTAGAGCCGGCTCCTACAATGAGCAGTTCTTC,CASSPGTGVRAGSYNEQFF
15,TRBJ2-7,TRBV7-2,NA,TRBD1,TGTGCCAGCAGCTTAACCGGGACAGGGGCCTACGAGCAGTACTTC,CASSLTGTGAYEQYF
15,TRBJ1-5,TRBV6-1,NA,TRBD1,TGTGCCAGCACGCAACCGGGACAGCGCAATCAGCCCCAGCATTTT,CASTQPGQRNQPQHF
15,TRBJ1-1,TRBV4-3,NA,TRBD1,TGCGCCAGCAGCCAAGTCGGGACAGCAAACACTGAAGCTTTCTTT,CASSQVGTANTEAFF
12,TRBJ2-3,TRBV4-1,NA,NA,TGCGCCAGCAGCCAAGACACTAGCACGCAGTATTTT,CASSQDTSTQYF
14,TRBJ2-1,TRBV7-2,NA,NA,TGTGCCAGCAGCTCCAGACAGGGAGGAAATGAGCAGTTCTTC,CASSSRQGGNEQFF
11,TRBJ1-1,TRBV5-4,NA,NA,TGTGCCAGCAGCGCGGGACCTGAAGCTTTCTTT,CASSAGPEAFF
14,TRBJ2-3,TRBV5-4,NA,NA,TGTGCCAGCAGCTCCCCCGCGGGGACAGATACGCAGTATTTT,CASSSPAGTDTQYF
15,TRBJ2-5,TRBV6-4,NA,TRBD1,TGTGCCAGAGCACCCGGGACAGGGGTACGGGAGACCCAGTACTTC,CARAPGTGVRETQYF
14,TRBJ1-6,TRBV6-5,NA,NA,TGTGCCAGCCTCAGCGGACCGGAGAATTCACCCCTCCACTTT,CASLSGPENSPLHF
15,TRBJ1-1,TRBV13,NA,TRBD1,TGTGCCAGCAGCCAGCGACAGGGGTGGAACACTGAAGCTTTCTTT,CASSQRQGWNTEAFF
12,TRBJ1-3,TRBV5-6,NA,NA,TGTGCCAGCAGCTTGTCCATGAACACCATATATTTT,CASSLSMNTIYF
14,TRBJ1-1,TRBV5-6,NA,NA,TGTGCCAGCTACTTTGGCCTGGGAGACACTGAAGCTTTCTTT,CASYFGLGDTEAFF
16,TRBJ2-5,TRBV5-1,NA,TRBD2,TGCGCCAGCACCGGGGGACTAGCGGGGTACCAAGAGACCCAGTACTTC,CASTGGLAGYQETQYF
16,TRBJ1-4,TRBV6-6,NA,TRBD1,TGTGCCAGCAGTTACTGGGACAGGGCGGACAATGAAAAACTGTTTTTT,CASSYWDRADNEKLFF
11,TRBJ1-4,TRBV6-5,NA,NA,TGTGCCAGCAGTCCAGGGGAAAAACTGTTTTTT,CASSPGEKLFF
12,TRBJ2-7,TRBV7-2,NA,NA,TGTGCCAGCAGCTCCCCTCTTTACGAGCAGTACTTC,CASSSPLYEQYF
14,TRBJ1-5,TRBV2,NA,TRBD1,TGTGCCAGCAGGGACAGGGGCAGTATACAGCCCCAGCATTTT,CASRDRGSIQPQHF
15,TRBJ1-1,TRBV18,NA,NA,TGTGCCAGCTCACCAGCTGGCAGGCCGAACACTGAAGCTTTCTTT,CASSPAGRPNTEAFF
14,TRBJ2-7,TRBV7-9,NA,NA,TGTGCCAGCAGCTTCGTTGGGGGGACGAACGAGCAGTACTTC,CASSFVGGTNEQYF
14,TRBJ2-7,TRBV11-2,NA,TRBD1,TGTGCCAGCAGCTTGACAGGGGGCTCCTACGAGCAGTACTTC,CASSLTGGSYEQYF
16,TRBJ2-2,TRBV10-3,NA,TRBD2,TGTGCCATCAGTGAAGCGGGGGGCGGACGGTCTGGGGAGCTGTTTTTT,CAISEAGGGRSGELFF
15,TRBJ1-1,TRBV6-6,large,NA,TGTGCCAGCATTCACTCCCGTGAACTAAGCACTGAAGCTTTCTTT,CASIHSRELSTEAFF
13,TRBJ1-2,TRBV9,NA,NA,TGTGCCAGCAGCGCTGGGGGGGGACATGGCTACACCTTC,CASSAGGGHGYTF
14,TRBJ2-1,TRBV7-9,NA,NA,TGTGCCAGCAGCTTAGCAGTAGAGTACAATGAGCAGTTCTTC,CASSLAVEYNEQFF
16,TRBJ2-1,TRBV5-6,NA,TRBD2,TGTGCCAGCAGCTTGCCCCGGGGGGGTATGTACAATGAGCAGTTCTTC,CASSLPRGGMYNEQFF
15,TRBJ2-3,TRBV4-1,NA,NA,TGCGCCAGCAGCCAAGAGGGTGGAGGCACAGATACGCAGTATTTT,CASSQEGGGTDTQYF
14,TRBJ2-7,TRBV9,NA,NA,TGTGCCAGCAGCGTAGGCGGGATCTCCTACGAGCAGTACTTC,CASSVGGISYEQYF
13,TRBJ2-1,TRBV11-3,NA,NA,TGTGCCAGCAGCCTCCGACAGTACAATGAGCAGTTCTTC,CASSLRQYNEQFF
18,TRBJ1-1,TRBV30,NA,TRBD1,TGTGCCTGGAGTGCTCCCCACAGGTCCGGGACAGGGTGGACTGAAGCTTTCTTT,CAWSAPHRSGTGWTEAFF
16,TRBJ2-1,TRBV4-2,NA,TRBD1,TGTGCCAGCAGCCAACTCCGGACAGGGCCGAACAATGAGCAGTTCTTC,CASSQLRTGPNNEQFF
14,TRBJ2-7,TRBV18,NA,NA,TGTGCCAGCTCCTCGGCGGGTAGCTCCTACGAGCAGTACTTC,CASSSAGSSYEQYF
14,TRBJ2-1,TRBV5-1,NA,NA,TGCGCCAGCAGCTTGGTTCCCCCTAACAATGAGCAGTTCTTC,CASSLVPPNNEQFF
13,TRBJ2-4,TRBV9,NA,NA,TGTGCCAGCAGCGAAGGAGTTGAAAACATTCAGTACTTC,CASSEGVENIQYF
14,TRBJ2-2,TRBV5-8,NA,NA,TGTGCCAGCAGCTTAACAGGGAAGACCGGGGAGCTGTTTTTT,CASSLTGKTGELFF
13,TRBJ2-5,TRBV5-6,NA,TRBD1,TGTGCCAGCAGCGGGACAGGGGGAGAGACCCAGTACTTC,CASSGTGGETQYF